A selection of T cell receptor beta chains follows, all from one sample in a study of blood T cells in healthy people across ages. Each CDR3 protein gets one entry after TCRdb re-called the 5' RACE reads with MiXCR. The sample shows 1,500,000 or so distinct CDR3 sequences, approximately 60% of them seen only once. The sample was blood. These receptor sequences come from a man in his late teens or twenties in good health. CDR3s include the opening cysteine and the closing phenylalanine or tryptophan. D genes are given only for firm matches. Rows give clone size only sometimes, using once, few, many, or a class for an expanded clone.

j_call d_call v_call clone_size cdr3_aa cdr3_nt
TRBJ2-7 TRBD2 TRBV20-1 - CSARDPLAGVGAYEQYF TGCAGTGCTAGAGATCCCCTAGCGGGAGTGGGGGCCTACGAGCAGTACTTC
TRBJ1-4 TRBD1 TRBV27 - CASGGQGHTYEKLFF TGTGCCAGCGGAGGACAGGGTCATACCTATGAAAAACTGTTTTTT
TRBJ1-2 TRBD1 TRBV20-1 - CSATRDREYTF TGCAGTGCGACTCGGGACAGGGAATACACCTTC
TRBJ2-5 - TRBV12-3/TRBV12-4 - CASSLEGLGLYQETQYF TGTGCCAGCAGTTTAGAGGGTTTAGGCCTGTACCAAGAGACCCAGTACTTC
TRBJ2-7 - TRBV7-9 - CASSRDAGLYEQYF TGTGCCAGCAGCAGGGACGCTGGACTCTACGAGCAGTACTTC
TRBJ2-5 TRBD2 TRBV29-1 - CSVVKTSGRPETQYF TGCAGCGTCGTAAAGACTAGCGGGAGACCGGAGACCCAGTACTTC
TRBJ2-3 TRBD2 TRBV7-9 - CASSFPQAGGSTDTQYF TGTGCCAGCAGCTTTCCGCAAGCGGGAGGGTCCACAGATACGCAGTATTTT
TRBJ2-2 - TRBV4-3 - CASSLGTGPRIGELFF TGCGCCAGCAGCCTTGGTACGGGGCCCCGGATCGGGGAGCTGTTTTTT
TRBJ2-1 - TRBV20-1 - CSARGPGSYEQFF TGCAGTGCTAGAGGTCCCGGATCCTATGAGCAGTTCTTC
TRBJ2-5 TRBD2 TRBV7-9 - CASSPGTSDFQETQYF TGTGCCAGCAGCCCTGGGACTAGCGATTTTCAAGAGACCCAGTACTTC
TRBJ2-7 TRBD2 TRBV12-3/TRBV12-4 - CASSRRTSGRSYNEQYF TGTGCCAGCAGTCGCCGGACTAGCGGGAGGTCCTACAATGAGCAGTACTTC
TRBJ2-7 TRBD2 TRBV28 - CASSLGLAGGSWENQYF TGTGCCAGCAGCCTCGGACTAGCGGGGGGTTCATGGGAGAACCAGTACTTC
TRBJ2-6 - TRBV7-9 - CASSLALGIGANVLTF TGTGCCAGCAGCTTAGCGCTAGGGATCGGGGCCAACGTCCTGACTTTC
TRBJ2-7 TRBD1 TRBV5-1 - CASKGGTGGNEQYF TGCGCCAGCAAAGGAGGGACAGGGGGCAACGAGCAGTACTTC
TRBJ2-7 TRBD1 TRBV30 - CAWSVRTGLLYEQYF TGTGCCTGGAGTGTTCGGACAGGGCTTTTATACGAGCAGTACTTC
TRBJ2-6 - TRBV4-2 few CASSQDLLGAGANVLTF TGTGCCAGCAGCCAAGATCTTCTAGGGGCTGGGGCCAACGTCCTGACTTTC
TRBJ2-7 TRBD1 TRBV15 once CATSRDRYRGPSIPYEQYF TGTGCCACCAGCAGAGATCGGTACAGGGGGCCCTCTATTCCCTACGAGCAGTACTTC
TRBJ2-7 TRBD1 TRBV10-3 - CAIGTGAAYEQYF TGTGCCATCGGTACAGGGGCTGCCTACGAGCAGTACTTC
TRBJ2-7 - TRBV28 - CDSRIPTGRGHSYEQYF TGTGACAGCAGGATCCCGACAGGGAGGGGTCACTCCTACGAGCAGTACTTC
TRBJ1-1 - TRBV29-1 - CSVQPAGPYTEAFF TGCAGCGTTCAGCCAGCCGGGCCTTACACTGAAGCTTTCTTT
TRBJ2-2 - TRBV6-5 - CASSDSYTGELFF TGTGCCAGCAGCGACAGTTACACCGGGGAGCTGTTTTTT
TRBJ2-2 - TRBV6-2/TRBV6-3 - CASSYYRMHTGELFF TGTGCCAGCAGTTATTACCGTATGCACACCGGGGAGCTGTTTTTT
TRBJ2-7 - TRBV6-6 few CASSYQHSSYEQYF TGTGCCAGCAGTTACCAGCATAGCTCCTACGAGCAGTACTTC
TRBJ1-2 - TRBV20-1 few CSADDTGLGYTF TGCAGTGCGGATGATACAGGGCTGGGCTACACCTTC
TRBJ2-1 TRBD2 TRBV7-2 - CASSLEEAGGEQFF TGTGCCAGCAGCTTAGAAGAGGCGGGAGGGGAGCAGTTCTTC
TRBJ2-3 - TRBV20-1 - CSAELQMRDTQYF TGCAGTGCTGAACTACAGATGAGAGATACGCAGTATTTT
TRBJ2-1 - TRBV29-1 - CSVSREQETQFF TGCAGCGTGTCCCGGGAACAAGAGACCCAGTTCTTC
TRBJ1-1 - TRBV9 - CASSVVDYETEAFF TGTGCCAGCAGCGTAGTTGATTATGAAACTGAAGCTTTCTTT
TRBJ1-1 TRBD1 TRBV5-1 once CASSRGTGGFVGAEAFF TGCGCCAGCAGCCGAGGGACAGGGGGCTTCGTGGGAGCTGAAGCTTTCTTT
TRBJ2-3 - TRBV11-2 - CASSLAFRESAQYF TGTGCCAGCAGCTTAGCGTTTAGGGAAAGTGCGCAGTATTTT
TRBJ2-7 TRBD2 TRBV4-2 - CASSLGLAGGPGEQYF TGTGCCAGCAGCCTAGGACTAGCGGGAGGGCCGGGTGAGCAGTACTTC
TRBJ2-5 - TRBV18 few CASSPPLAGKETQYF TGTGCCAGCTCACCTCCCTTGGCAGGAAAGGAGACCCAGTACTTC
TRBJ2-3 - TRBV25-1 - CASSGSVSGTQYF TGTGCCAGCAGTGGCTCGGTTTCGGGTACGCAGTATTTT
TRBJ2-1 TRBD1 TRBV4-3 - CASSQDWGWGQGSSEQFF TGCGCCAGCAGCCAAGATTGGGGTTGGGGACAGGGGTCGAGTGAGCAGTTCTTC
TRBJ2-7 - TRBV5-1 - CASSLGSGLYEQYF TGCGCCAGCAGCTTGGGGTCAGGTCTCTATGAGCAGTACTTC
TRBJ1-5 TRBD1 TRBV12-3/TRBV12-4 - CASSLTGGSQPQHF TGTGCCAGCAGTTTAACAGGGGGCTCTCAGCCCCAGCATTTT
TRBJ1-5 TRBD1 TRBV6-5 - CASSKRGQGDQPQHF TGTGCCAGCAGTAAGAGGGGACAGGGAGATCAGCCCCAGCATTTT
TRBJ1-1 - TRBV29-1 - CSALDRGRRENTEAFF TGCAGCGCCCTCGATCGGGGGCGCCGGGAAAACACTGAAGCTTTCTTT
TRBJ2-3 - TRBV29-1 - CGVVGRYTDTQYF TGCGGCGTTGTAGGCAGATACACAGATACGCAGTATTTT
TRBJ2-3 TRBD1 TRBV29-1 - CSVTGGRQGRGDTQYF TGCAGCGTTACAGGTGGGAGACAGGGAAGAGGAGATACGCAGTATTTT
TRBJ1-5 - TRBV5-1 - CASSLGPRPRPQHF TGCGCCAGCAGCTTGGGCCCGAGGCCGCGGCCCCAGCATTTT
TRBJ1-2 - TRBV9 - CASSAGSTGYTF TGTGCCAGCAGCGCAGGGAGTACTGGCTACACCTTC
TRBJ2-1 - TRBV29-1 few CSVEDRVEQFF TGCAGCGTTGAAGATCGAGTGGAGCAGTTCTTC
TRBJ1-5 - TRBV27 few CASFRNQPQHF TGTGCCAGTTTCAGGAATCAGCCCCAGCATTTT
TRBJ1-2 TRBD1 TRBV2 - CASSPWDSPDGYGYTF TGTGCCAGCAGTCCGTGGGACAGCCCGGACGGCTATGGCTACACCTTC
TRBJ2-1 - TRBV20-1 few CSATGAGGNEQFF TGCAGTGCAACGGGGGCCGGGGGAAATGAGCAGTTCTTC